This TCR beta chain was found in a study of blood T cells in healthy people across ages. About the study: There was about one barcoded beta molecule captured by template switching per two T cells. Points from the study as a whole: It was not known whether donors were CMV positive (a possible confounder of expanded clonotype changes). Naive CD4+ cells and diversity were both higher in long-lived donors than in aged donors. Age brought a roughly linear fall in TCR beta diversity measured per million T cells.

V shed 6 bases and J 7 bases; nucleotides not matched to a gene: 16. The CDR3 loop spans 16 amino acids. Germline CDR1 reads MNHEY; CDR2 reads SMNVEV (reference sequence). Regarding this clonotype: Its antigen remains unidentified.

Together with a sample-barcoded 5' primer, a J-beta primer mix was included in a second PCR lasting roughly 6 to 12 cycles. Each CDR3 protein is one row after TCRdb ran MiXCR on the 5' RACE reads. The sample lists 910,000 or so distinct CDR3 sequences; 51% were seen once. The origin of this receptor is a woman aged 60 to 75 in good health. J is TRBJ2-7 and V is TRBV27; the match to TRBD1 covers 9 bases. The sample consisted of blood. DNA of the CDR3: TGTGCCAGCAGACTCAGCCCGGGACAGGGCCCCAGAGAGCAGTACTTC. Protein product: CASRLSPGQGPREQYF.